The 23 T cell receptor beta chains below come from one sample, sequenced in a study of blood T cell repertoires in COVID-19. Profiled with immunoSEQ multiplex PCR; TCRdb holds only in-frame clones, not every one. The table lists 70,000 to 85,000 clones, more than 75% of them singletons. Sequencing was done on a sample of peripheral blood. These receptors all stem from a man in his sixties with acute or convalescent COVID-19.

CDR3 sequence (DNA): TGTGCCAGCATCCCCGGGGGGGGCGGTGATACGCAGTATTTT. Residues: CASIPGGGGDTQYF. The gene calls are TRBV11-1 and TRBJ2-3; TRBD2 matches 8 bases. This CDR3 region has 14 residues. Germline CDR1 and CDR2: SGHAT and FQDESV (reference sequence). Unmatched junction bases numbered 9, after V lost 7 bases and J lost 6 bases.

In its sample, this clone was seen a few times. The chain recombines TRBV9 with TRBJ2-3, with TRBD2 identical over 12 bases. Unmatched junction bases numbered 9, after V lost 3 bases and J lost 1 base. Looked up from germline, CDR1 is SGDLS and CDR2 is YYNGEE. The CDR3 sequence is 18 residues long. The CDR3 region has the DNA TGTGCCAGCAGCGAGACTAGCGGGAGAGATCTTGGCACAGATACGCAGTATTTT. This gives the protein CASSETSGRDLGTDTQYF.

This rearrangement joins TRBV24-1 to TRBJ2-2, with a weak D call TRBD1 (6 bases). Germline CDR1 and CDR2: KGHDR and SFDVKD. The V gene lost 0 bases and the J gene lost 4 bases, with 8 bases spanning the gap. The CDR3 extends over 15 amino acids. CDR3 loop: CATSDLTGITGELFF. The CDR3 nucleotides are TGTGCCACCAGTGATTTGACAGGGATCACCGGGGAGCTGTTTTTT.

This chain uses TRBV7-2 with TRBJ1-4; a weak D match, TRBD1 (5 bases). Trimming pared 5 bases from V and 7 bases from J, leaving 14 bases between. The CDR3 runs 14 residues. CDR1 is SGHTA and CDR2 is FQGNSA in the germline V gene. CDR3 sequence (DNA): TGTGCCAGCAGCGTGGGGCCGCGGGGTGAAAAACTGTTTTTT. Translation gives CASSVGPRGEKLFF.

This clone has more than one count but fewer than ten. V usage is TRBV7-9 and J usage is TRBJ1-4; 7 positions agree with TRBD1. The CDR3 covers 14 residues. With V trimmed by 5 bases and J by 3 bases, 3 bases remained unmatched. Germline CDR1 and CDR2: SEHNR and FQNEAQ (reference sequence). This chain's CDR3 is CASSLGQSNEKLFF. The CDR3 nucleotides are TGTGCCAGCAGCCTGGGACAGTCTAATGAAAAACTGTTTTTT.

V usage is TRBV18 and J usage is TRBJ2-2; maybe TRBD1 (6 bases). Germline V gene data show CDR1 as KGHSH and CDR2 as LQKENI. The CDR3 contains 15 residues. V was pared by 5 bases and J by 2 bases, with 12 bases between. The CDR3 is CASSAGDINTGELFF. The CDR3, as DNA: TGTGCCAGCTCAGCTGGGGACATTAACACCGGGGAGCTGTTTTTT.

The J gene is TRBJ2-1, the V gene TRBV12-3 or TRBV12-4; possibly TRBD1 for D (5 bases). The CDR3 is made up of 13 amino acids. Trimming cost V 3 bases and J 9 bases, with 12 bases left between them. The CDR3 coding sequence is TGTGCCAGCAGTTTGGGCAGGGTAGGTGAGCAGTTCTTC. This encodes CASSLGRVGEQFF.

The chain couples TRBV5-1 to TRBJ1-6; 8 bases match TRBD1. V lost 4 bases to trimming and J lost 8 bases; unmatched junction nucleotides: 8. Germline CDR1 SGHRS, CDR2 YFSETQ. The CDR3 runs to 15 residues. CDR3 amino acids: CASSPGGQGYSPLHF. CDR3 coding DNA: TGCGCCAGCAGCCCAGGAGGACAGGGATATTCACCCCTCCACTTT.

In DNA, the CDR3 is TGCGCCAGCAGCTTATCGAGGGGGCTAGGACTGAACACTGAAGCTTTCTTT. Its protein is CASSLSRGLGLNTEAFF. This rearrangement joins TRBV5-1 to TRBJ1-1, with 7 bases that match TRBD1. Trimming took 2 bases from V and 0 from J; bases not matched to a gene: 10. This CDR3 contains 17 residues. Germline CDR1 SGHRS, CDR2 YFSETQ.

This clone appeared a few times. The rearrangement uses TRBV6-5 and TRBJ1-1; D is possibly TRBD1 (6 bases). In germline, CDR1 is MNHEY, CDR2 SVGAGI. Between the trimmed V and J ends, which lost 6 bases and 5 bases, there was a span of 19 bases. This CDR3 has 15 residues. The CDR3, as DNA: TGTGCCAGCAGACCCTACAGGGCTGGAGAAACTGAAGCTTTCTTT. Translated, it gives CASRPYRAGETEAFF.

J is TRBJ2-3 and V is TRBV5-4; no definite D call. The germline gives CDR1 SGHNT, CDR2 YYREEE (reference sequence). Trimming removed 1 base at V and 0 bases at J, with 3 bases between. CDR3 size: 13 residues. CDR3 amino acids: CASSLPSTDTQYF. In nucleotides, the CDR3 is TGTGCCAGCAGCTTGCCTAGCACAGATACGCAGTATTTT.

V gene TRBV7-9 combines with J gene TRBJ1-6; maybe TRBD1 (5 bases). Trimming shortened V by 4 bases and J by 11 bases, and 18 bases separated the two germline ends. Germline CDR1 SEHNR, CDR2 FQNEAQ (reference sequence). The CDR3 loop spans 15 amino acids. The CDR3: CASSSDVISRAPLHF. The CDR3 DNA reads as TGTGCCAGCAGCTCAGACGTGATTTCCAGGGCACCCCTCCACTTT.

V is TRBV24-1 and J is TRBJ2-2; 9 bases agree with TRBD1. The CDR3 is 15 residues long. The trim removed 7 bases at V and 6 bases at J, leaving 8 bases unmatched. Germline V gene sequence: CDR1 KGHDR, CDR2 SFDVKD. The CDR3 spells CATSYTGGEAGELFF. The CDR3 DNA follows: TGTGCCACCAGCTATACAGGGGGCGAAGCCGGGGAGCTGTTTTTT.

The chain joins TRBV27 to TRBJ1-3, with D hard to call. Trimming took off 3 bases at V and 2 bases at J, with 5 bases between the two ends. The CDR3 spans 13 residues. Germline V gene lookup returns CDR1 MNHEY and CDR2 SMNVEV (reference sequence). In DNA form, the CDR3 reads TGTGCCAGCAGTTTGCGCGCTGGAAACACCATATATTTT. It yields the protein CASSLRAGNTIYF.

The chain combines TRBV5-1 with TRBJ1-3; D remains ambiguous. The CDR3 totals 14 residues. The V end lost 0 bases, the J end lost 3 bases, and 7 bases lay between the germline ends. Germline values: CDR1 SGHRS, CDR2 YFSETQ. The CDR3 DNA reads as TGCGCCAGCAGCTTGGCCGAGGGTGGAAACACCATATATTTT. Translation: CASSLAEGGNTIYF.

The J gene is TRBJ1-6, the V gene TRBV5-8; 7 bases agree with TRBD1. The CDR3 sequence is 16 residues long. V shed 4 bases and J 8 bases; nucleotides not matched to a gene: 12. Germline CDR1 reads SGHTS; CDR2 reads YDEGEE. The CDR3 region is CASSRAPGTVYSPLHF. Here the CDR3 DNA reads TGTGCCAGCAGCCGTGCCCCCGGGACAGTTTATTCACCCCTCCACTTT.

This sequence joins TRBV5-5 and TRBJ1-1; maybe TRBD1 (6 bases). The CDR3 has 15 residues. Germline V gene data show CDR1 as SGHKS and CDR2 as YYEKEE (reference sequence). V lost 0 bases to trimming and J lost 3 bases, with 12 bases between them. The CDR3 sequence is CASSLVPGDHTEAFF. For the CDR3, the DNA is TGTGCCAGCAGCTTGGTGCCAGGGGATCACACTGAAGCTTTCTTT.

This clone was counted ten times or more. This rearrangement joins TRBV4-1 to TRBJ1-1, with unresolved D. CDR3 size: 15 residues. The germline V gene encodes CDR1 MGHRA and CDR2 YSYEKL. Trimming removed 1 base at V and 1 base at J, with 10 bases between. This CDR3 reads CASSQVGFGNTEAFF. The CDR3 nucleotides read TGCGCCAGCAGCCAAGTCGGGTTTGGGAACACTGAAGCTTTCTTT.

This clone occurred once. This sequence joins TRBV7-9 and TRBJ2-7, with 11 bases lining up with TRBD2. This CDR3 comprises 15 residues. V dropped 6 bases and J dropped 3; count of bases not matched to a gene: 7. CDR1 and CDR2 from the germline V gene are SEHNR and FQNEAQ (reference sequence). In DNA, the CDR3 is TGTGCCAGCAGTTTTAGACTAGCGGGACACTACGAGCAGTACTTC. It specifies CASSFRLAGHYEQYF.

With respect to this clone: A read error may account for a junction end that differs from germline. V usage is TRBV28 and J usage is TRBJ1-2; unclear D gene. Germline lookup yields CDR1 MDHEN and CDR2 SYDVKM. This CDR3 region has 13 residues. CDR3 loop: CASSPEFNYGHTF. The DNA for the CDR3 is TGTGCCAGCAGTCCCGAGTTTAACTATGGCCACACCTTC.

In DNA form, the CDR3 reads TGTGCCAGCAGCTCTACCCTGGGACTCGGGACCCAGTACTTC. This gives the protein CASSSTLGLGTQYF. The chain joins TRBV7-6 to TRBJ2-5; the D gene is possibly TRBD2 (6 bases). Trimming took off 4 bases at V and 7 bases at J, with 16 bases between the two ends. The V gene's germline CDR1 is SGHVS and CDR2 FNYEAQ. The CDR3 has 14 amino acids. The full variable domain, its missing parts supplied by reference TRBV7-6 and TRBJ2-5, is GAGVSQSPRYKVTKRGQDVALRCDPISGHVSLYWYRQALGQGPEFLTYFNYEAQQDKSGLPNDRFSAERPEGSISTLTIQRTEQRDSAMYRCASSSTLGLGTQYFGPGTRLLVL.

The chain employs TRBV7-2 and TRBJ2-5; D may be TRBD2 (6 bases). This CDR3 is 16 amino acids long. Germline V gene sequence: CDR1 SGHTA, CDR2 FQGNSA. Trimming stripped 5 bases from V and 0 bases from J, with 16 bases between. The CDR3 loop is CASSVGVAAYQETQYF. The CDR3 nucleotides read TGTGCCAGCAGCGTAGGGGTAGCGGCCTACCAAGAGACCCAGTACTTC.

V is TRBV29-1 and J is TRBJ2-7; tentative D call: TRBD1 (8 bases). Trimming took off 6 bases at V and 2 bases at J, with 14 bases between the two ends. The germline V gene encodes CDR1 SQVTM and CDR2 ANQGSEA. The CDR3 length is 13 residues. CDR3 protein: CSVSQGGAYEQYF. CDR3 bases: TGCAGCGTCTCACAGGGGGGGGCCTACGAGCAGTACTTC.